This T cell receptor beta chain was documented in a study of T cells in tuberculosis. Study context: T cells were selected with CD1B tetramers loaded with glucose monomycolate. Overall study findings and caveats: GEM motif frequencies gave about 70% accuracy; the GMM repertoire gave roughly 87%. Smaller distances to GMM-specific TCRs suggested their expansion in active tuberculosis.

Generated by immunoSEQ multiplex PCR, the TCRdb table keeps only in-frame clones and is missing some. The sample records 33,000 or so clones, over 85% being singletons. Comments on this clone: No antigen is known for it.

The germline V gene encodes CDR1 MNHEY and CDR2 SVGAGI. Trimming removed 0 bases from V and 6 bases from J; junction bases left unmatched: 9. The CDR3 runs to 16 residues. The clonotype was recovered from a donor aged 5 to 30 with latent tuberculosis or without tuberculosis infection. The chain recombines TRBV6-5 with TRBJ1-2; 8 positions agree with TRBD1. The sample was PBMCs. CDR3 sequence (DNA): TGTGCCAGCAGTTACTCTAGGCAGGGGGCAGGGGATGGCTACACCTTC. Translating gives CASSYSRQGAGDGYTF.